These 25 T cell receptor beta chains were sequenced from one sample in a study of blood T cell repertoires in COVID-19. The data were produced by immunoSEQ multiplex PCR, yet TCRdb's version contains in-frame clones alone and is incomplete. The table records around 360,000 clones, more than 70% of them present only once. The sample taken for sequencing was peripheral blood. The receptors here all came from a woman in her twenties or thirties with COVID-19, enrolled during active disease.

The chain couples TRBV20-1 to TRBJ2-1; TRBD2 matches at 9 bases. The V and J ends lost 3 bases and 10 bases, in that order; junction bases with no gene match: 16. CDR1 and CDR2 from the germline V gene are DFQATT and SNEGSKA (reference sequence). CDR3 length: 16 amino acids. CDR3 in amino acids: CSASLIVAGDRGEQFF. The CDR3 region has the DNA TGCAGTGCTAGTCTGATCGTAGCGGGAGATAGAGGGGAGCAGTTCTTC.

This clone is labeled as medium-sized. This specimen includes other DNA sequences encoding the same CDR3. This chain connects TRBV7-6 to TRBJ2-2; TRBD1 might be the D (6 bases). Germline assignment: CDR1 SGHVS and CDR2 FNYEAQ. Trimming left V 5 bases short and J 6 bases short, with 13 bases between. This CDR3 is 14 amino acids long. The CDR3 region has the DNA TGTGCCAGCAGCCCACAGGGCGCCGCCGGGGAGCTGTTTTTT. It translates to CASSPQGAAGELFF.

This chain links TRBV3-1 (or the pseudogene TRBV3-2) with TRBJ2-5, with TRBD2 identical over 13 bases. The CDR3 has 20 residues. V dropped 2 bases and J dropped 1; count of bases not matched to a gene: 13. In germline, CDR1 is LGHDT, CDR2 YNNKEL (reference sequence). The CDR3 DNA reads TGTGCCAGCAGCCAACACGGGACTAGCGGGGACTTACTTCGCCAAGAGACCCAGTACTTC. This sequence encodes CASSQHGTSGDLLRQETQYF.

The V and J genes are TRBV30 and TRBJ2-5, with 7 bases that match TRBD2. The junction had 7 bases not matched to a gene; V was cut back by 2 bases and J by 1 base. Germline V gene lookup returns CDR1 GTSNPN and CDR2 SVGIG (reference sequence). The CDR3 is 15 amino acids. This CDR3 reads CAWSSSGTVQETQYF. The CDR3, as DNA: TGTGCCTGGAGTTCCAGCGGGACCGTCCAAGAGACCCAGTACTTC.

The chain employs TRBV5-1 and TRBJ2-7, with 7 bases matching TRBD1. This CDR3 contains 16 residues. V lost 0 bases and J lost 7; bases outside the gene matches: 13. Germline V CDR1 and CDR2: SGHRS, YFSETQ. As DNA, the CDR3 is TGCGCCAGCAGCTTGGGAGTGACAGGGCCGCCTAGAGAGCAGTACTTC. This sequence encodes CASSLGVTGPPREQYF.

This clone has just a few counts. This sequence joins TRBV4-2 and TRBJ2-7; maybe TRBD2 (6 bases). V lost 0 bases and J lost 5, with 14 bases in between. CDR3 length equals 15 residues. The germline V gene encodes CDR1 LGHNA and CDR2 YNFKEQ. The CDR3 coding sequence is TGTGCCAGCAGCCAAGATCATACGGGAGAAGACGAGCAGTACTTC. As protein: CASSQDHTGEDEQYF.

Of note for this clone: At one end, the junction sequence differs from germline, possibly due to a read error. This chain uses TRBV28 with TRBJ1-2; 7 nucleotides align to TRBD1. This CDR3 contains 14 residues. CDR1 is MDHEN and CDR2 is SYDVKM in the germline V gene. The CDR3 region has the DNA TGTGCCAGCAGTTCCCCCTGGGGACAGCTTATTATACCCTTC. Its translation: CASSSPWGQLIIPF.

This chain links TRBV6-5 with TRBJ1-5; D perhaps matches TRBD1 (6 bases). Looked up from germline, CDR1 is MNHEY and CDR2 is SVGAGI. Deletions cut 6 bases from V and 6 bases from J, with 18 bases between. The CDR3 has 15 residues. CDR3 loop: CASSVDPKQGQPQHF. Written as DNA, the CDR3 is TGTGCCAGCAGCGTGGACCCCAAACAGGGTCAGCCCCAGCATTTT.

This clone has just one count. The sample has other DNA sequences that encode this CDR3 too. The J gene is TRBJ2-7, the V gene TRBV7-2, with TRBD2 identical over 8 bases. There are 16 residues in the CDR3. Germline V gives CDR1 SGHTA, CDR2 FQGNSA. The V and J ends lost 4 bases and 7 bases, in that order; junction bases with no gene match: 15. The CDR3 sequence: CASSSSGTRRGGEQYF. Here the CDR3 DNA reads TGTGCCAGCAGCTCATCCGGGACTAGGAGGGGTGGGGAGCAGTACTTC. Combining the CDR3 with reference TRBV7-2 and TRBJ2-7 gives the whole variable domain GAGVSQSPSNKVTEKGKDVELRCDPISGHTALYWYRQSLGQGLEFLIYFQGNSAPDKSGLPSDRFSAERTGGSVSTLTIQRTQQEDSAVYLCASSSSGTRRGGEQYFGPGTRLTVT.

V and J are TRBV11-2 and TRBJ2-7; no firm D call. Per the germline V gene, CDR1 is SGHAT and CDR2 is FQNNGV. This CDR3 comprises 16 residues. V lost 1 base, J lost 6 bases, and 19 bases lay in between. In DNA form, the CDR3 reads TGTGCCAGCAGCTTAGTGGGTTTGGGCAGTACTCCCGAGCAGTACTTC. Protein: CASSLVGLGSTPEQYF. Complete variable domain (other parts from reference TRBV11-2 and TRBJ2-7): EAGVAQSPRYKIIEKRQSVAFWCNPISGHATLYWYQQILGQGPKLLIQFQNNGVVDDSQLPKDRFSAERLKGVDSTLKIQPAKLEDSAVYLCASSLVGLGSTPEQYFGPGTRLTVT.

This clone was detected only a few times. J is TRBJ2-1 and V is TRBV27; 9 bases match TRBD2. This CDR3 spans 14 amino acids. CDR1 and CDR2 from the germline V gene are MNHEY and SMNVEV (reference sequence). Trimming removed 3 bases from V and 8 bases from J; junction bases left unmatched: 5. The CDR3 bases are TGTGCCAGCAGTTTCGCGGGAGGGCCGCATGAGCAGTTCTTC. It is translated as CASSFAGGPHEQFF.

As to this clone: This sample also contains other DNA sequences that code for the same CDR3. The chain couples TRBV29-1 to TRBJ1-2; 12 bases agree with TRBD1. CDR1 and CDR2 from the germline V gene are SQVTM and ANQGSEA. Germline trimming cut 5 bases from V and 8 bases from J; bases unmatched to any gene: 6. The CDR3 sequence is 13 residues long. The CDR3 coding sequence is TGCAGCGTTCCGGGACAGGGGGCTTACGGCTACACCTTC. Translated, it gives CSVPGQGAYGYTF. Full variable domain (rest looked up from reference TRBV29-1 and TRBJ1-2): SAVISQKPSRDICQRGTSLTIQCQVDSQVTMMFWYRQQPGQSLTLIATANQGSEATYESGFVIDKFPISRPNLTFSTLTVSNMSPEDSSIYLCSVPGQGAYGYTFGSGTRLTVV.

This clone was detected only a few times. The V and J genes are TRBV29-1 and TRBJ2-2; D might be TRBD1 (6 bases). The CDR3 spans 16 residues. Germline values: CDR1 SQVTM, CDR2 ANQGSEA. V lost 6 bases and J 1 base, leaving 18 bases between the germline ends. The CDR3 DNA sequence: TGCAGCGTAAGCAAACATACGACAGGGAACACCGGGGAGCTGTTTTTT. Protein sequence: CSVSKHTTGNTGELFF.

This sequence joins TRBV24-1 and TRBJ2-2; possibly TRBD1 for D (6 bases). This CDR3 has 13 residues. Germline V lookup: CDR1 KGHDR, CDR2 SFDVKD. The V and J ends lost 7 bases and 6 bases respectively, with 11 bases between them. The CDR3 spells CATSTGFPGELFF. CDR3 nucleotide sequence: TGTGCCACCAGCACAGGGTTCCCCGGGGAGCTGTTTTTT.

The chain combines TRBV9 with TRBJ2-3; 8 nucleotides line up with TRBD2. The CDR3 length is 15 residues. The germline CDR1 and CDR2 sequences are SGDLS and YYNGEE. V shed 4 bases, J shed 0 bases, and the junction held 4 bases outside the gene matches. The DNA of the CDR3 is TGTGCCAGCAGCTCAGCGGGGGCTAGCACAGATACGCAGTATTTT. As protein: CASSSAGASTDTQYF.

This chain links TRBV5-6 with TRBJ2-5; D is uncertain. The CDR3 runs to 11 residues. The ends were cut back, 4 bases at V and 4 bases at J, with 5 bases in the middle. The germline CDR1 and CDR2 sequences are SGHDT and YYEEEE. The CDR3 DNA reads as TGTGCCAGCAGCGCGGTAGAGACCCAGTACTTC. Its protein is CASSAVETQYF.

The gene calls are TRBV6-5 and TRBJ1-3, with D tentatively TRBD1 (5 bases). CDR1 is MNHEY and CDR2 is SVGAGI in the germline V gene. The ends were cut back, 5 bases at V and 4 bases at J, with 15 bases in the middle. CDR3 size: 15 residues. The CDR3 DNA sequence: TGTGCCAGCAGTCCGGAGGGGATGAGAGGAAACACCATATATTTT. Encoded protein: CASSPEGMRGNTIYF.

This clone has only one observation. The V gene is TRBV28, the J gene TRBJ1-2; D perhaps matches TRBD1 (5 bases). Germline values: CDR1 MDHEN, CDR2 SYDVKM. The CDR3 totals 14 residues. The V end was cut by 6 bases, the J end by 8 bases, with 19 bases between. The CDR3 loop reads CASRVQGTHWGYTF. In nucleotides, the CDR3 is TGTGCCAGCAGAGTGCAGGGAACTCATTGGGGCTACACCTTC.

The gene calls are TRBV5-4 and TRBJ2-5; unclear D gene. The CDR3 is made up of 13 amino acids. Germline V lookup: CDR1 SGHNT, CDR2 YYREEE (reference sequence). The V and J ends lost 4 bases and 5 bases respectively, with 12 bases between them. The CDR3, as DNA: TGTGCCAGCAGCGGTGGGCTTCAGGAGACCCAGTACTTC. It yields the protein CASSGGLQETQYF.

The chain combines TRBV5-1 with TRBJ2-7, with 8 bases fitting TRBD1. V trimming: 1 base; J trimming: 3 bases; junction bases outside the gene matches: 3. The CDR3 has 14 amino acids. The V gene's germline CDR1 is SGHRS and CDR2 YFSETQ. This chain's CDR3 is CASSLQGQGYEQYF. The CDR3 region has the DNA TGCGCCAGCAGCTTGCAAGGACAGGGCTACGAGCAGTACTTC.

This clone was counted between two and nine times. The chain joins TRBV9 to TRBJ1-1; a weak D match, TRBD1 (5 bases). Germline V gene lookup returns CDR1 SGDLS and CDR2 YYNGEE. The CDR3 totals 15 residues. The ends were cut back, 0 bases at V and 0 bases at J, with 9 bases in the middle. The CDR3 nucleotides are TGTGCCAGCAGCGTAGCCGACAGCTTGAACACTGAAGCTTTCTTT. Residues: CASSVADSLNTEAFF.

The rearrangement joins TRBV11-2 to TRBJ2-5, with D perhaps matching TRBD2 (6 bases). The V end was cut by 2 bases, the J end by 5 bases, with 24 bases between. Germline CDR1 reads SGHAT; CDR2 reads FQNNGV. The CDR3 extends over 18 amino acids. CDR3 loop: CASSLKLAGPPAGETQYF. The DNA for the CDR3 is TGTGCCAGCAGCTTAAAATTGGCGGGCCCGCCGGCGGGGGAGACCCAGTACTTC.

V and J are TRBV7-3 and TRBJ2-1, with no clear D. V shed 3 bases and J shed 7 bases, with 16 bases lying between them. This CDR3 has 15 residues. Germline lookup yields CDR1 SGHTA and CDR2 FQGTGA. In DNA, the CDR3 is TGTGCCAGCAGCTTTGAGCCCCACCGAGGTAATGAGCAGTTCTTC. It codes for CASSFEPHRGNEQFF.

About this clone itself: Other DNA sequences in the sample encode the same CDR3. The chain uses TRBV2 and TRBJ2-2; 7 bases fit TRBD2. This CDR3 comprises 15 residues. V shed 2 bases, J shed 5 bases, and the junction held 5 bases outside the gene matches. Germline lookup yields CDR1 SNHLY and CDR2 FYNNEI. The CDR3 sequence: CASSERLAGTGELFF. The CDR3 DNA sequence: TGTGCCAGCAGTGAAAGACTAGCCGGGACCGGGGAGCTGTTTTTT.

This clone was observed a single time. This chain joins TRBV18 and TRBJ2-7, with a tentative D call TRBD1 (6 bases). This CDR3 is 15 amino acids long. Germline V gene lookup returns CDR1 KGHSH and CDR2 LQKENI. V lost 5 bases and J 5 bases, leaving 19 bases between the germline ends. The CDR3 loop is CASSSRLQQGDEQYF. In DNA form, the CDR3 reads TGTGCCAGCTCATCGCGACTTCAACAGGGTGACGAGCAGTACTTC.